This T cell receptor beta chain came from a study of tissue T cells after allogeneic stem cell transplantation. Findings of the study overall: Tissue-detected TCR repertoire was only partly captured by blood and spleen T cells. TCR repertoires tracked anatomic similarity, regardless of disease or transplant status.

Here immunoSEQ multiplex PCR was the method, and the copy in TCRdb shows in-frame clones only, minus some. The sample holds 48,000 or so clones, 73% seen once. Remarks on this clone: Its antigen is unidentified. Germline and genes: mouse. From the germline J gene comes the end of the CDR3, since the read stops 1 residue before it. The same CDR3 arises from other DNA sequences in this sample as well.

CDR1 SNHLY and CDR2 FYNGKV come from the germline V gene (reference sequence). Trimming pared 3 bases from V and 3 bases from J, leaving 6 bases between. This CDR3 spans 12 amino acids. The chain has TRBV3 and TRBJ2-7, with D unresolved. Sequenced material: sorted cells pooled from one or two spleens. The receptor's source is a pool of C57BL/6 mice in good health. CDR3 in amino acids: CASSFGIYEQYF. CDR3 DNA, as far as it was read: TGTGCCAGCAGCTTCGGCATCTATGAACAGTAC. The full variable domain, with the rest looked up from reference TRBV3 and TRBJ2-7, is GPKVLQIPSHQIIDMGQMVTLNCDPVSNHLYFYWYKQILGQQMEFLVNFYNGKVMEKSKLFKDQFSVERPDGSYFTLKIQPTALEDSAVYFCASSFGIYEQYFGPGTRLTVL.